Below, one TCR beta chain is given with its context. The antigen is unknown. This sample stems from a study of T cell responses to AZD1222 COVID-19 vaccine. General study results and limits: Repertoires were collected only later (after the peak T cell response had occurred). Along spike, vaccine-associated CD4 TCRs were found throughout, with dominance at 160-218 and 743-854. Just a handful of AZD1222 recipients tested seropositive at baseline. Nearly half of the spike-specific TCRs reportedly recognize variant regions that carry no mutations.

The CDR3 has 15 amino acids. J gave up 6 bases and V 5 bases, and 12 bases lay outside the gene matches. CDR1 and CDR2 from the germline V gene are SEHNR and FQNEAQ (reference sequence). Only in-frame clones appear in the TCRdb table, and some are missing; sequencing was by immunoSEQ multiplex PCR. The top ten clones hold roughly 4% of a sample with approximately 110,000 clones, about 88% of them seen once. The origin of this receptor is an adult in good health. The rearrangement joins TRBV7-9 to TRBJ1-2; 7 nucleotides match TRBD1. The material sequenced was peripheral blood, taken on day 0 of AZD1222 vaccination. The CDR3: CASSAHSGQQHGYTF. In nucleotides, the CDR3 is TGTGCCAGCAGCGCTCACTCGGGACAGCAACATGGCTACACCTTC.